These 29 T cell receptor beta chains were all obtained from the same sample, sequenced in a study of response to subunit inactivated influenza vaccine. TCRdb processed the RT-PCR reads anew with MiXCR; each CDR3 protein has one entry. The table records 700,000 to 800,000 distinct CDR3 sequences, approximately 17% of them present only once. This sample comprised PBMCs from blood, obtained approximately 5 days after vaccination. The receptors originated from a man aged 50-59 years who received an inactivated influenza vaccine.

V usage is TRBV28 and J usage is TRBJ2-3; D may be TRBD1 (5 bases). The CDR3 consists of 15 residues. Germline V lookup: CDR1 MDHEN, CDR2 SYDVKM. Trimming took 5 bases from V and 1 from J, leaving 13 bases between them. The CDR3 loop reads CASSPYLQGTDTQYF. The CDR3 DNA reads TGTGCCAGCAGTCCCTACCTACAGGGCACAGATACGCAGTATTTT.

The chain joins TRBV7-9 to TRBJ2-7, with 10 bases that match TRBD2. There are 16 residues in the CDR3. V shed 6 bases, J shed 3 bases, and the junction held 11 bases outside the gene matches. CDR1 and CDR2 from the germline V gene are SEHNR and FQNEAQ (reference sequence). CDR3 DNA sequence: TGTGCCAGCAGTCCCCAGATAGCGGGAGGTCTCTACGAGCAGTACTTC. This codes for CASSPQIAGGLYEQYF.

This clonotype was observed a few times. This chain uses TRBV7-6 with TRBJ2-1; D remains unclear. The CDR3 sequence is 13 residues long. Germline lookup yields CDR1 SGHVS and CDR2 FNYEAQ. Trimming took off 6 bases at V and 4 bases at J, with 10 bases between the two ends. The CDR3 here is CASRENSYNEQFF. CDR3 in DNA: TGTGCCAGCAGGGAAAACAGTTACAATGAGCAGTTCTTC.

V and J are TRBV12-3 or TRBV12-4 and TRBJ2-7, with D possibly being TRBD2 (5 bases). This CDR3 is 13 amino acids long. V lost 1 base to trimming and J lost 6 bases, with 10 bases between them. The CDR3 region is CASSLVAEVEQYF. DNA for the CDR3: TGTGCCAGCAGTTTAGTCGCGGAGGTCGAGCAGTACTTC.

The V call is TRBV6-1, the J call TRBJ2-3, with D perhaps matching TRBD2 (6 bases). The CDR3 contains 14 residues. From germline, CDR1 is MNHNS and CDR2 SASEGT. V was trimmed by 6 bases and J by 2 bases, leaving 12 bases between them. The CDR3 here is CASRERAFTDTQYF. DNA of the CDR3: TGTGCCAGCAGGGAGCGGGCCTTCACAGATACGCAGTATTTT.

A few counts support this clonotype. The chain has TRBV11-2 and TRBJ2-7; possibly TRBD1 or TRBD2 for D (5 bases each). The germline V gene encodes CDR1 SGHAT and CDR2 FQNNGV. The germline V and J ends were trimmed by 5 bases and 2 bases, with 13 bases remaining between them. The CDR3 extends over 14 amino acids. The CDR3 DNA follows: TGTGCCAGCAGCCCTGGGGACGTTGCCTACGAGCAGTACTTC. Translating it yields CASSPGDVAYEQYF.

This clonotype appeared a few times. In DNA, the CDR3 is TGTGCCAGCAGCGCGGACAGGCCCCAGGGTGAAAAACTGTTTTTT. Protein product: CASSADRPQGEKLFF. This chain joins TRBV9 and TRBJ1-4; TRBD1 agrees at 7 bases. The V segment lost 3 bases and the J segment 7 bases; nucleotides outside the gene matches: 9. The germline gives CDR1 SGDLS, CDR2 YYNGEE. CDR3 length equals 15 residues.

The table lists this clonotype with a few counts. The chain uses TRBV5-1 and TRBJ2-1; D unresolved. Per the germline V gene, CDR1 is SGHRS and CDR2 is YFSETQ. The V and J ends lost 2 bases and 10 bases respectively, with 13 bases between them. The CDR3 runs to 13 residues. In nucleotides, the CDR3 is TGCGCCAGCAGCTTATCCCGACGGCCAGAGCAGTTCTTC. Residues: CASSLSRRPEQFF.

This clonotype was found many times. This sequence joins TRBV28 and TRBJ1-2; D uncertain. CDR1 and CDR2 from the germline V gene are MDHEN and SYDVKM. The CDR3 extends over 13 amino acids. Trimming took 6 bases from V and 4 from J, leaving 12 bases between them. The CDR3 loop is CASRAASGYGYTF. Written as DNA, the CDR3 is TGTGCCAGCAGGGCGGCGTCGGGCTATGGCTACACCTTC.

The chain is built from TRBV6-1 and TRBJ1-1; no reliable D call. This CDR3 region has 13 residues. Trimming removed 8 bases from V and 4 bases from J, with 14 bases in between. Germline V lookup: CDR1 MNHNS, CDR2 SASEGT. CDR3 sequence: CASFAPAGTEAFF. CDR3 in DNA: TGTGCCAGCTTTGCCCCTGCCGGCACTGAAGCTTTCTTT.

This clonotype was counted between two and nine times. The rearrangement joins TRBV7-8 to TRBJ2-5, with D possibly being TRBD2 (5 bases). V lost 1 base to trimming and J lost 1 base, with 10 bases between them. The germline CDR1 and CDR2 sequences are SGHVS and FQNEAQ. This CDR3 comprises 15 residues. The CDR3 loop reads CASSLDSGSQETQYF. The CDR3 nucleotides read TGTGCCAGCAGCTTAGATTCGGGAAGCCAAGAGACCCAGTACTTC. Filled out from reference TRBV7-8 and TRBJ2-5, the complete variable domain reads GAGVSQSPRYKVAKRGQDVALRCDPISGHVSLFWYQQALGQGPEFLTYFQNEAQLDKSGLPSDRFFAERPEGSVSTLKIQRTQQEDSAVYLCASSLDSGSQETQYFGPGTRLLVL.

This clonotype was detected only a few times. The V and J genes are TRBV20-1 and TRBJ2-5; the D is unclear. CDR1 and CDR2 (germline): DFQATT, SNEGSKA (reference sequence). V lost 0 bases to trimming and J lost 0 bases, with 5 bases between them. The CDR3 consists of 13 residues. Here the CDR3 reads CSARDPNQETQYF. For the CDR3, the DNA is TGCAGTGCTAGAGATCCGAACCAAGAGACCCAGTACTTC.

The chain recombines TRBV12-3 or TRBV12-4 with TRBJ1-1; possible D gene TRBD1, 6 bases. V lost 3 bases and J 11 bases, leaving 13 bases between the germline ends. This CDR3 is 12 amino acids long. The CDR3 is CASSFMGAGAFF. DNA of the CDR3: TGTGCCAGCAGTTTTATGGGGGCTGGGGCTTTCTTT.

This clonotype was recorded a few times. This sequence joins TRBV19 and TRBJ2-5; TRBD1 agrees at 7 bases. The V and J ends lost 5 bases and 6 bases, in that order; junction bases with no gene match: 9. Germline V lookup: CDR1 LNHDA, CDR2 SQIVND (reference sequence). The CDR3 totals 14 residues. CDR3: CASSVGQIRKTQYF. CDR3 coding DNA: TGTGCCAGTAGTGTGGGACAGATAAGAAAGACCCAGTACTTC.

This clonotype turned up a few times. V is TRBV6-1 and J is TRBJ2-7; D possibly uses TRBD1 or TRBD2 (5 bases each). This CDR3 contains 14 residues. The V gene's germline CDR1 is MNHNS and CDR2 SASEGT. V lost 7 bases, J lost 6 bases, and 19 bases lay in between. The CDR3 protein is CASTSGQLLSEQYF. CDR3 DNA sequence: TGTGCCAGCACCTCGGGGCAGCTGCTCAGCGAGCAGTACTTC.

The chain uses TRBV20-1 and TRBJ1-1, with 7 bases identical to TRBD1. V was clipped by 3 bases and J by 0 bases; unmatched bases: 4. Germline V lookup: CDR1 DFQATT, CDR2 SNEGSKA (reference sequence). The CDR3 is 14 residues long. The DNA of the CDR3 is TGCAGTGCTAGCAGGGGGGAATTGAACACTGAAGCTTTCTTT. Amino acid sequence: CSASRGELNTEAFF.

This clonotype has more than one count but fewer than ten. The gene calls are TRBV20-1 and TRBJ2-3; 14 bases are a match to TRBD2. The CDR3 contains 17 residues. V dropped 6 bases and J dropped 2; count of bases not matched to a gene: 10. Germline V gives CDR1 DFQATT, CDR2 SNEGSKA (reference sequence). The CDR3 reads CSAETTSGREITDTQYF. In nucleotides, the CDR3 is TGCAGTGCCGAAACGACTAGCGGGAGGGAAATCACAGATACGCAGTATTTT.

This clonotype turned up a few times. The chain carries TRBV28 and TRBJ2-4; 9 nucleotides agree with TRBD1. Trimming removed 10 bases from V and 4 bases from J; junction bases left unmatched: 5. This CDR3 region has 13 residues. CDR1 is MDHEN, CDR2 SYDVKM, per germline. The CDR3 is CATDGQGKNIQYF. CDR3 nucleotides: TGTGCCACCGACGGACAGGGGAAAAACATTCAGTACTTC.

A few counts support this clonotype. This chain uses TRBV20-1 with TRBJ2-7, with 7 bases that match TRBD2. V gave up 6 bases and J gave up 5 bases; unmatched junction bases: 10. Germline CDR1 is DFQATT and CDR2 is SNEGSKA (reference sequence). CDR3 length equals 13 residues. This CDR3 reads CSAVAGARNEQYF. The DNA for the CDR3 is TGCAGTGCCGTTGCGGGAGCACGTAACGAGCAGTACTTC.

This clonotype was seen a handful of times. V usage is TRBV6-5 and J usage is TRBJ2-5, with D perhaps assigned TRBD1 or TRBD2 (5 bases each). With 6 bases removed from V and 7 bases from J, the gap between germline ends came to 12 bases. Germline V gene data show CDR1 as MNHEY and CDR2 as SVGAGI. The CDR3 is 12 amino acids. CDR3 sequence: CASRGTLSTQYF. The DNA of the CDR3 is TGTGCCAGCAGGGGGACCCTCTCGACCCAGTACTTC.

CDR3 nucleotide sequence: TGTGCCAGCAGCTTCGGTTTTTGGGAGACCCAGTACTTC. The encoded protein is CASSFGFWETQYF. The V gene is TRBV5-8, the J gene TRBJ2-5; D remains ambiguous. Germline loops: CDR1 SGHTS, CDR2 YDEGEE. The V and J ends lost 2 bases and 5 bases respectively, with 10 bases between them. The length of the CDR3 is 13 residues.

V usage is TRBV20-1 and J usage is TRBJ2-7; 12 nucleotides agree with TRBD2. V lost 2 bases and J lost 12; bases outside the gene matches: 8. Germline loops: CDR1 DFQATT, CDR2 SNEGSKA (reference sequence). The CDR3 is 13 residues long. CDR3 protein: CSARRTSGAKAYF. The CDR3 bases are TGCAGTGCTAGAAGGACTAGCGGGGCGAAGGCGTACTTC.

This clonotype was seen a handful of times. This rearrangement joins TRBV5-6 to TRBJ2-1, with 9 bases lining up with TRBD2. This CDR3 contains 14 residues. CDR1 SGHDT and CDR2 YYEEEE come from the germline V gene. The ends lost 7 bases at V and 3 bases at J; junction bases unmatched: 5. CDR3 DNA sequence: TGTGCCAGCGGGACGCGGGGGGGCTACAATGAGCAGTTCTTC. Translating it yields CASGTRGGYNEQFF.

The chain couples TRBV6-1 to TRBJ2-7; 9 nucleotides match TRBD2. Germline lookup yields CDR1 MNHNS and CDR2 SASEGT. The CDR3 has 14 amino acids. Trimming took 6 bases from V and 3 from J; bases not matched to a gene: 6. CDR3 sequence: CASRQTSGIYEQYF. The DNA for the CDR3 is TGTGCCAGCAGGCAGACTAGCGGCATCTACGAGCAGTACTTC.

This chain joins TRBV12-2 and TRBJ2-5; TRBD2 reflects the table's D call only, with no check against the DNA. TRBV12-2 is classified as a pseudogene. CDR3 length equals 17 residues. CDR3 amino acids: CASRLVAGATYQETQYF. The CDR3, as DNA: TGTGCAAGTCGCTTGGTAGCGGGGGCCACGTACCAAGAGACCCAGTACTTC.

This clonotype was seen ten or more times. This chain uses TRBV19 with TRBJ2-1; TRBD1 matches 8 bases. The CDR3 contains 17 residues. Germline V gene sequence: CDR1 LNHDA, CDR2 SQIVND (reference sequence). Trimming cost V 3 bases and J 10 bases; bases outside gene matches: 17. The CDR3: CASSILMTGDGSAEQFF. Written as DNA, the CDR3 is TGTGCCAGTAGTATCCTAATGACAGGGGACGGTTCTGCGGAGCAGTTCTTC.

In its sample, this clonotype was seen a few times. The chain uses TRBV27 and TRBJ2-7; no reliable D call. The CDR3 spans 13 residues. V lost 6 bases, J lost 3 bases, and 12 bases lay in between. Germline lookup yields CDR1 MNHEY and CDR2 SMNVEV (reference sequence). CDR3 DNA: TGTGCCAGCAGCTCCTTGTCGGACTACGAGCAGTACTTC. Its protein product is CASSSLSDYEQYF.

CDR3 region: CASSHRLQGANTEAFF. For the CDR3, the DNA is TGTGCCAGCAGTCACCGATTACAGGGAGCCAACACTGAAGCTTTCTTT. The chain carries TRBV6-5 and TRBJ1-1; possibly TRBD1 for D (6 bases). The CDR3 is 16 residues long. Trimming removed 5 bases from V and 2 bases from J, with 18 bases in between. Germline V CDR1 and CDR2: MNHEY, SVGAGI.

The J gene is TRBJ1-1, the V gene TRBV2, with D possibly being TRBD1 (5 bases). Germline V gives CDR1 SNHLY, CDR2 FYNNEI. Trimming pared 5 bases from V and 4 bases from J, leaving 17 bases between. There are 15 residues in the CDR3. The CDR3 coding sequence is TGTGCCAGCAGTCCGATGATAAGGGGAGGCACTGAAGCTTTCTTT. It specifies CASSPMIRGGTEAFF. Filled out from reference TRBV2 and TRBJ1-1, the complete variable domain reads EPEVTQTPSHQVTQMGQEVILRCVPISNHLYFYWYRQILGQKVEFLVSFYNNEISEKSEIFDDQFSVERPDGSNFTLKIRSTKLEDSAMYFCASSPMIRGGTEAFFGQGTRLTVV.